What follows describes a single TCR beta chain. Its antigen is unknown. The data originate from a study of vaccination effects on CD4 cells after COVID-19. Broader study findings: Within healthy vaccinees, only 1 of 255 vaccine-induced clones displayed cross-reactivity with common cold coronaviruses.

The data were produced by immunoSEQ multiplex PCR, yet TCRdb's version contains in-frame clones alone and is incomplete. The data hold tens of thousands of clones, with roughly 72% observed a single time. Peptide-pool stimulation followed by sequencing identified expanded antigen-specific CD4+ clonotypes in the ViraFEST assay. With about 9 days of culture completed, CD4+ T cells were isolated. All vaccine recipients tested negative for nucleocapsid antibodies and had never contracted SARS-CoV-2 infection. It was on days 3 and 7 that half the medium was replaced with IL-2 medium. This TCR came from a human donor who received a COVID-19 vaccine. The sample here was CD4+ T cells from PBMCs cultured with HCoV-OC43 spike peptides, taken before COVID-19 vaccination. The subset was: HCoV-OC43 spike overlapping peptide pool stimulation.

CDR3 sequence: CASSLVAGPAGNTIYF. The CDR3 coding sequence is TGCGCCAGCAGCTTGGTAGCAGGGCCGGCTGGAAACACCATATATTTT. This chain links TRBV5-1 with TRBJ1-3; perhaps TRBD1 as D (5 bases). This CDR3 has 16 residues. Germline loops: CDR1 SGHRS, CDR2 YFSETQ. V was cut by 0 bases and J by 2 bases, with 12 bases left in between.